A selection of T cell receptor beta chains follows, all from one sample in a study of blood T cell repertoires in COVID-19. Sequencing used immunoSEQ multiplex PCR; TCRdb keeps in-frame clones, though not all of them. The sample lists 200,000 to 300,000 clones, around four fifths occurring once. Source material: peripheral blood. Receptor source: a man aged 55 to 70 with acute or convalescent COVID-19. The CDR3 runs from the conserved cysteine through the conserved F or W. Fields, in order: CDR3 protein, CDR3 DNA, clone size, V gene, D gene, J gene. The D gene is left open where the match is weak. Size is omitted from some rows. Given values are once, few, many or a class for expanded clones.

CDR3aa: CATSDPNRQGSGELFF
CDR3nt: TGTGCCACCAGTGACCCCAATAGACAGGGTTCCGGGGAGCTGTTTTTT
abundance: NA
v_gene: TRBV24-1
d_gene: TRBD1
j_gene: TRBJ2-2

CDR3aa: CASSSRQTNSNQPQHF
CDR3nt: TGTGCCAGCAGTTCGCGACAGACAAATAGCAATCAGCCCCAGCATTTT
abundance: once
v_gene: TRBV6-2/TRBV6-3
d_gene: NA
j_gene: TRBJ1-5

CDR3aa: CASSLTSGGTDTQYF
CDR3nt: TGTGCCAGCAGCTTAACGAGCGGGGGCACAGATACGCAGTATTTT
abundance: once
v_gene: TRBV5-4
d_gene: TRBD2
j_gene: TRBJ2-3

CDR3aa: CASRASGSPLEQYF
CDR3nt: TGTGCCAGCAGGGCCAGCGGGAGCCCCCTCGAGCAGTACTTC
abundance: NA
v_gene: TRBV2
d_gene: TRBD2
j_gene: TRBJ2-7

CDR3aa: CASSLELTGRFYEQYF
CDR3nt: TGTGCCAGCAGCTTGGAATTGACAGGGAGGTTCTACGAGCAGTACTTC
abundance: NA
v_gene: TRBV5-6
d_gene: NA
j_gene: TRBJ2-7

CDR3aa: CASSLGRSLFF
CDR3nt: TGTGCCAGTAGTCTGGGGCGTAGTCTGTTCTTC
abundance: NA
v_gene: TRBV19
d_gene: NA
j_gene: TRBJ2-1

CDR3aa: CASRGDGYTF
CDR3nt: TGCGCCAGCAGAGGGGATGGCTACACCTTC
abundance: once
v_gene: TRBV10-2
d_gene: NA
j_gene: TRBJ1-2

CDR3aa: CASSRTGNHEKLFF
CDR3nt: TGTGCCAGTAGTCGTACAGGGAACCATGAAAAACTGTTTTTT
abundance: NA
v_gene: TRBV19
d_gene: NA
j_gene: TRBJ1-4

CDR3aa: CASNSMIRELFF
CDR3nt: TGTGCCAGCAATTCTATGATCCGGGAGCTGTTTTTT
abundance: NA
v_gene: TRBV6-5
d_gene: NA
j_gene: TRBJ2-2

CDR3aa: CASSLGAGSSSYEQYF
CDR3nt: TGCGCCAGCAGCTTGGGTGCGGGGTCGAGCTCCTACGAGCAGTACTTC
abundance: few
v_gene: TRBV5-1
d_gene: NA
j_gene: TRBJ2-7

CDR3aa: CASSPAGGSGNTIYF
CDR3nt: TGTGCCAGCAGCCCAGCGGGTGGATCTGGAAACACCATATATTTT
abundance: NA
v_gene: TRBV7-9
d_gene: NA
j_gene: TRBJ1-3

CDR3aa: CASSPLAGGPREQFF
CDR3nt: TGTGCCAGCAGCCCGCTAGCGGGAGGGCCTCGGGAGCAGTTCTTC
abundance: NA
v_gene: TRBV3-1/TRBV3-2
d_gene: TRBD2
j_gene: TRBJ2-1

CDR3aa: CASSPARGITEAFF
CDR3nt: TGTGCCAGCAGCCCAGCAAGAGGGATCACTGAAGCTTTCTTT
abundance: few
v_gene: TRBV3-1/TRBV3-2
d_gene: NA
j_gene: TRBJ1-1

CDR3aa: CASSLGGLAGINEQFF
CDR3nt: TGTGCCAGCAGCTTAGGTGGACTAGCGGGAATTAATGAGCAGTTCTTC
abundance: NA
v_gene: TRBV7-2
d_gene: TRBD2
j_gene: TRBJ2-1

CDR3aa: CASSLGGLGVYGYTF
CDR3nt: TGCGCCAGCAGCTTGGGGGGGCTAGGAGTCTATGGCTACACCTTC
abundance: NA
v_gene: TRBV5-1
d_gene: NA
j_gene: TRBJ1-2

CDR3aa: CASGTSGSRDNEQFF
CDR3nt: TGTGCCAGCGGGACTAGCGGGAGCCGGGACAATGAGCAGTTCTTC
abundance: NA
v_gene: TRBV2
d_gene: TRBD2
j_gene: TRBJ2-1

CDR3aa: CAITNRDNEQFF
CDR3nt: TGTGCCATCACTAACAGGGACAATGAGCAGTTCTTC
abundance: NA
v_gene: TRBV10-3
d_gene: NA
j_gene: TRBJ2-1

CDR3aa: CASSKGQGFEKLFF
CDR3nt: TGTGCCAGCAGCAAGGGACAGGGCTTCGAAAAACTGTTTTTT
abundance: once
v_gene: TRBV7-6
d_gene: TRBD1
j_gene: TRBJ1-4

CDR3aa: CASSESAGGYGYTF
CDR3nt: TGTGCCAGCAGTGAGTCCGCAGGGGGCTATGGCTACACCTTC
abundance: NA
v_gene: TRBV2
d_gene: TRBD1
j_gene: TRBJ1-2

CDR3aa: CASSSGTGVSYEQYF
CDR3nt: TGTGCCAGCAGCTCCGGGACAGGAGTCTCCTACGAGCAGTACTTC
abundance: NA
v_gene: TRBV5-4
d_gene: TRBD1
j_gene: TRBJ2-7

CDR3aa: CSVEGQMNTEAFF
CDR3nt: TGCAGCGTTGAGGGGCAGATGAACACTGAAGCTTTCTTT
abundance: NA
v_gene: TRBV29-1
d_gene: NA
j_gene: TRBJ1-1

CDR3aa: CASRGTGGFTDTQYF
CDR3nt: TGTGCCAGCAGGGGGACAGGGGGATTCACAGATACGCAGTATTTT
abundance: NA
v_gene: TRBV7-3
d_gene: TRBD1
j_gene: TRBJ2-3

CDR3aa: CASSLGPRQRERLSEQFF
CDR3nt: TGTGCCAGCAGCTTAGGCCCTCGTCAGCGGGAGAGGCTCAGTGAGCAGTTCTTC
abundance: NA
v_gene: TRBV7-2
d_gene: TRBD2
j_gene: TRBJ2-1